A selection of T cell receptor beta chains follows, all from one sample in a study of shared clonotypes between healthy human individuals. Only in-frame clones appear in the TCRdb table, and some are missing; sequencing was by immunoSEQ multiplex PCR. The sample shows approximately 980,000 clones, roughly 72% of them seen only once. Sequenced: memory CD4+ T cells sorted from blood. All receptors come from a man aged 18 to 30 in good health. Each CDR3 is given with its conserved first and last residue. The D gene is left open where the match is weak. Only some rows state a clone size, as once, few, many or a class for expanded clones.

J gene: TRBJ1-2
CDR3 length: 12
D gene: .
clone size: .
V gene: TRBV5-6
CDR3 DNA: TGTGCCAGCAGCCGTGGATCGGATGGCTACACCTTC
CDR3 protein: CASSRGSDGYTF

J gene: TRBJ2-7
CDR3 length: 15
D gene: .
clone size: .
V gene: TRBV7-6
CDR3 DNA: TGTGCCAGCAGCGCGGGGACTGGGCCAGTCTACGAGCAGTACTTC
CDR3 protein: CASSAGTGPVYEQYF

J gene: TRBJ2-1
CDR3 length: 15
D gene: TRBD2
clone size: .
V gene: TRBV10-2
CDR3 DNA: TGCGCCAGCACGGGAGGGGGGGCCGCGGTGAAGGAGCAGTTCTTC
CDR3 protein: CASTGGGAAVKEQFF

J gene: TRBJ1-6
CDR3 length: 15
D gene: TRBD1
clone size: .
V gene: TRBV6-6
CDR3 DNA: TGTGCCAGCAGTGACCCCGGGACAGGGGAATCACCCCTCCACTTT
CDR3 protein: CASSDPGTGESPLHF

J gene: TRBJ2-2
CDR3 length: 15
D gene: TRBD2
clone size: .
V gene: TRBV9
CDR3 DNA: TGTGCCAGCAGTCTAAGCGGGAGTCGCACCGGGGAGCTGTTTTTT
CDR3 protein: CASSLSGSRTGELFF

J gene: TRBJ2-1
CDR3 length: 17
D gene: TRBD2
clone size: .
V gene: TRBV30
CDR3 DNA: TGTGCCTGGAATATGGCTAGCGGGGGGAGTATGGGAAATGAGCAGTTCTTC
CDR3 protein: CAWNMASGGSMGNEQFF

J gene: TRBJ1-4
CDR3 length: 13
D gene: .
clone size: few
V gene: TRBV28
CDR3 DNA: TGTGCCAGCGCCCTTAAAGCTAATGAAAAACTGTTTTTT
CDR3 protein: CASALKANEKLFF

J gene: TRBJ1-1
CDR3 length: 15
D gene: .
clone size: .
V gene: TRBV5-4
CDR3 DNA: TGTGCCAGCAGCTTGGATTCTTCTCGGAACACTGAAGCTTTCTTT
CDR3 protein: CASSLDSSRNTEAFF

J gene: TRBJ2-1
CDR3 length: 11
D gene: .
clone size: few
V gene: TRBV25-1
CDR3 DNA: TGTGCCAGCAGTTGGGGGGATGAGCAGTTCTTC
CDR3 protein: CASSWGDEQFF

J gene: TRBJ2-1
CDR3 length: 16
D gene: TRBD2
clone size: .
V gene: TRBV7-7
CDR3 DNA: TGTGCTAGCAGCTTAGGATCTAGCGGGGCCTACAATGAGCAGTTCTTC
CDR3 protein: CASSLGSSGAYNEQFF

J gene: TRBJ1-2
CDR3 length: 18
D gene: TRBD1
clone size: .
V gene: TRBV28
CDR3 DNA: TGTGCCAGCAGCTTAGATAGGACAGGACTCCGAAATTTCTATGGCTACACCTTC
CDR3 protein: CASSLDRTGLRNFYGYTF

J gene: TRBJ1-5
CDR3 length: 15
D gene: TRBD1
clone size: .
V gene: TRBV6-6
CDR3 DNA: TGTGCCAGCAGTAGACAGGGGGTGAGCAATCAGCCCCAGCATTTT
CDR3 protein: CASSRQGVSNQPQHF

J gene: TRBJ2-5
CDR3 length: 13
D gene: TRBD1
clone size: few
V gene: TRBV5-4
CDR3 DNA: TGTGCCAGCAGCCTCAAGCTAGACAGGGCCCAGTACTTC
CDR3 protein: CASSLKLDRAQYF

J gene: TRBJ1-5
CDR3 length: 15
D gene: .
clone size: few
V gene: TRBV5-1
CDR3 DNA: TGCGCCAGCAGCCTACGGGGGAGCCCGGATCAGCCCCAGCATTTT
CDR3 protein: CASSLRGSPDQPQHF

J gene: TRBJ1-2
CDR3 length: 14
D gene: TRBD1
clone size: .
V gene: TRBV6-5
CDR3 DNA: TGTGCCAGCAGAGCATCGGACAGGGCCTATGGCTACACCTTC
CDR3 protein: CASRASDRAYGYTF

J gene: TRBJ2-2
CDR3 length: 16
D gene: TRBD2
clone size: .
V gene: TRBV5-1
CDR3 DNA: TGCGCCAGCAGCCAGCGGACTAGCGGGAGCGGAGGGGAGCTGTTTTTT
CDR3 protein: CASSQRTSGSGGELFF

J gene: TRBJ2-2
CDR3 length: 16
D gene: .
clone size: .
V gene: TRBV10-2
CDR3 DNA: TGCGCCAGCAGTGATGTGTCTACGGCGAACACCGGGGAGCTGTTTTTT
CDR3 protein: CASSDVSTANTGELFF

J gene: TRBJ2-7
CDR3 length: 14
D gene: .
clone size: .
V gene: TRBV10-2
CDR3 DNA: TGCGCCAGCAGTGACGGGGTTGTCTCCTACGAGCAGTACTTC
CDR3 protein: CASSDGVVSYEQYF

J gene: TRBJ1-2
CDR3 length: 14
D gene: .
clone size: .
V gene: TRBV4-3
CDR3 DNA: TGCGCCAGCAGCCAAGTCGGGGGGAACTATGGCTACACCTTC
CDR3 protein: CASSQVGGNYGYTF

J gene: TRBJ2-1
CDR3 length: 18
D gene: TRBD2
clone size: .
V gene: TRBV5-1
CDR3 DNA: TGCGCCAGCACCCGAACCCCTGGGAGTAGCGGGGACTACAATGAGCAGTTCTTC
CDR3 protein: CASTRTPGSSGDYNEQFF

J gene: TRBJ2-2
CDR3 length: 17
D gene: TRBD2
clone size: few
V gene: TRBV9
CDR3 DNA: TGTGCCAGCAGGTCACCCGGGCTAGCGGGAGGTACCGGGGAGCTGTTTTTT
CDR3 protein: CASRSPGLAGGTGELFF

J gene: TRBJ1-1
CDR3 length: 13
D gene: .
clone size: .
V gene: TRBV30
CDR3 DNA: TGTGCCTGGACCTTACAGGTGAACACTGAAGCTTTCTTT
CDR3 protein: CAWTLQVNTEAFF

J gene: TRBJ1-1
CDR3 length: 13
D gene: .
clone size: once
V gene: TRBV7-9
CDR3 DNA: TGTGCCAGCAGCTTAGAGGGAGTCGTGGATGCTTTCTTT
CDR3 protein: CASSLEGVVDAFF

J gene: TRBJ2-5
CDR3 length: 13
D gene: .
clone size: many
V gene: TRBV30
CDR3 DNA: TGTGCCTGGAGTGGAGGGGTCCAAGAGACCCAGTACTTC
CDR3 protein: CAWSGGVQETQYF

J gene: TRBJ2-2
CDR3 length: 17
D gene: .
clone size: .
V gene: TRBV6-1
CDR3 DNA: TGTGCCAGCAGTGAGGGATCAGGGCGGGTTAACACCGGGGAGCTGTTTTTT
CDR3 protein: CASSEGSGRVNTGELFF

J gene: TRBJ1-1
CDR3 length: 13
D gene: .
clone size: .
V gene: TRBV5-8
CDR3 DNA: TGTGCCAGCAGCTCATTTTCGGGCACTGAAGCTTTCTTT
CDR3 protein: CASSSFSGTEAFF

J gene: TRBJ2-7
CDR3 length: 15
D gene: .
clone size: .
V gene: TRBV6-6
CDR3 DNA: TGTGCCAGCAGTTCGTACGGGACATTCGGCTACGAGCAGTACTTC
CDR3 protein: CASSSYGTFGYEQYF

J gene: TRBJ1-6
CDR3 length: 13
D gene: .
clone size: .
V gene: TRBV29-1
CDR3 DNA: TGCAGCGTTGACCGGTCCAGATATTCACCCCTCCACTTT
CDR3 protein: CSVDRSRYSPLHF